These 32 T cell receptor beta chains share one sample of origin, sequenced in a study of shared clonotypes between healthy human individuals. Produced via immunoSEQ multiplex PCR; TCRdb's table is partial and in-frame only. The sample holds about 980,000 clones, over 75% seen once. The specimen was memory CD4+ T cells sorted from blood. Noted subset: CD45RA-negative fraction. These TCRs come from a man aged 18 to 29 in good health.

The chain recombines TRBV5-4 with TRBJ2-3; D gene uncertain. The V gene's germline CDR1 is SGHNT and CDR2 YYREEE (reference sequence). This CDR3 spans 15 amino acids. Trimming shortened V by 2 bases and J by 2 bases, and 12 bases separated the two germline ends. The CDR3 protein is CASSFLLPPTDTQYF. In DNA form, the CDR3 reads TGTGCCAGCAGCTTTTTGTTACCGCCCACAGATACGCAGTATTTT.

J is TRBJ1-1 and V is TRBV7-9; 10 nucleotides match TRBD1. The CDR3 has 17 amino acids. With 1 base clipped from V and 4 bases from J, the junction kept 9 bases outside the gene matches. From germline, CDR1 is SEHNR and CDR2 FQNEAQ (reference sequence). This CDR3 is CASSLGKLRDRGTEAFF. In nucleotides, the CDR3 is TGTGCCAGCAGCTTAGGAAAACTCCGGGACAGGGGCACTGAAGCTTTCTTT.

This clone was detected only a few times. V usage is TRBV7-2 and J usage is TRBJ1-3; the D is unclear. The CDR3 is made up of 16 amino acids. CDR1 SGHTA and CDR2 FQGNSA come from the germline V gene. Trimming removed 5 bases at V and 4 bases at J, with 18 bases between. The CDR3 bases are TGTGCCAGCAGCCGATCCGGGCCGACTGGAGGAAACACCATATATTTT. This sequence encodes CASSRSGPTGGNTIYF.

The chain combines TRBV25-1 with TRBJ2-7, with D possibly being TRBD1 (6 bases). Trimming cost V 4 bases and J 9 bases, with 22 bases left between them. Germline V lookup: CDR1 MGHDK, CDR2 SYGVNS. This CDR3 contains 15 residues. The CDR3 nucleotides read TGTGCCAGCAGTGGGGCCGGGACACAGTCATTTAGGCAGTACTTC. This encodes CASSGAGTQSFRQYF.

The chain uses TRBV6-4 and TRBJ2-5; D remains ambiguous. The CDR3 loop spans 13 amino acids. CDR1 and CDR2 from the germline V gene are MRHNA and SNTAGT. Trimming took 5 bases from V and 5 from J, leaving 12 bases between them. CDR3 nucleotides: TGTGCCAGCAGTCGACAAGCGCGGGAGACCCAGTACTTC. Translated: CASSRQARETQYF.

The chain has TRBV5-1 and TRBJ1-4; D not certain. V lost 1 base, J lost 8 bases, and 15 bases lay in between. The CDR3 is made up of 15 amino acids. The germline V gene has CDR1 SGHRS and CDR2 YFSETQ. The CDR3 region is CASSLKDEGSEKLFF. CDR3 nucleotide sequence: TGCGCCAGCAGCTTGAAGGACGAGGGTTCGGAAAAACTGTTTTTT.

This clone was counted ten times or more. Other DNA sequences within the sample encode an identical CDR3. CDR3 in amino acids: CAWSPGLETQYF. CDR3 nucleotide sequence: TGTGCCTGGAGTCCGGGTCTAGAGACCCAGTACTTC. The J gene is TRBJ2-5, the V gene TRBV30; D unresolved. Germline CDR1 reads GTSNPN; CDR2 reads SVGIG (reference sequence). The germline V and J ends were trimmed by 2 bases and 4 bases, with 8 bases remaining between them. CDR3 length: 12 amino acids.

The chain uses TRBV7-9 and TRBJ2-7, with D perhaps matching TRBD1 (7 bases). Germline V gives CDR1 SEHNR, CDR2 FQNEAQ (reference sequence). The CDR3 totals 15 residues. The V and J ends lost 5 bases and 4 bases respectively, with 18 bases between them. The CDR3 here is CASSPGGLGGYEQYF. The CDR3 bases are TGTGCCAGCAGCCCAGGGGGGCTAGGGGGGTACGAGCAGTACTTC. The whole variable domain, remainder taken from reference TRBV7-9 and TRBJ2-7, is DTGVSQNPRHKITKRGQNVTFRCDPISEHNRLYWYRQTLGQGPEFLTYFQNEAQLEKSRLLSDRFSAERPKGSFSTLEIQRTEQGDSAMYLCASSPGGLGGYEQYFGPGTRLTVT.

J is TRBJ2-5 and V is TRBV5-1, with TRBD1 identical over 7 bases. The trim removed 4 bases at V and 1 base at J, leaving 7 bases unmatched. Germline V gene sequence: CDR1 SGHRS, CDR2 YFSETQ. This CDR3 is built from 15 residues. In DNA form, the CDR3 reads TGCGCCAGCAGCATGCTAGGGGGCCTCCAAGAGACCCAGTACTTC. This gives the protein CASSMLGGLQETQYF.

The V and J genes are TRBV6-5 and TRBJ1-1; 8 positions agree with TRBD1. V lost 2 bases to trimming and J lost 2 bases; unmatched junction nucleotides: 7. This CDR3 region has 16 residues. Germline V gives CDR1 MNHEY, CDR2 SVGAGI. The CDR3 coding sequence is TGTGCCAGCAGTTACGGACAGGGAGGCGGAAACACTGAAGCTTTCTTT. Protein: CASSYGQGGGNTEAFF.

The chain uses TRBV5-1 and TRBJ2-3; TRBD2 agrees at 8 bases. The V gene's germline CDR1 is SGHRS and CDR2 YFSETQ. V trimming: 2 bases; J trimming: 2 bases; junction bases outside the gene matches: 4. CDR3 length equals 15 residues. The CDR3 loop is CASSFIAGTTDTQYF. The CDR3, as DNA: TGCGCCAGCAGCTTTATAGCGGGGACCACAGATACGCAGTATTTT. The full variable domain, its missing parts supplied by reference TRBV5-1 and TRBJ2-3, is KAGVTQTPRYLIKTRGQQVTLSCSPISGHRSVSWYQQTPGQGLQFLFEYFSETQRNKGNFPGRFSGRQFSNSRSEMNVSTLELGDSALYLCASSFIAGTTDTQYFGPGTRLTVL.

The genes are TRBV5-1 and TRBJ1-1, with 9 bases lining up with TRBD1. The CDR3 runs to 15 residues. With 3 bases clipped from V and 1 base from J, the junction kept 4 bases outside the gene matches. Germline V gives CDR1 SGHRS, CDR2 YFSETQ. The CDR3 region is CASSWEQGANTEAFF. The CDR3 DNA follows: TGCGCCAGCAGCTGGGAACAGGGGGCGAACACTGAAGCTTTCTTT.

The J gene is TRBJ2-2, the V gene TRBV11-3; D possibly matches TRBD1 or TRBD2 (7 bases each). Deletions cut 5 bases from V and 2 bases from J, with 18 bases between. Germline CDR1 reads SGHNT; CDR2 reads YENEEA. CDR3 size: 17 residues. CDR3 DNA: TGTGCCAGCAGCCAAATCAGGGGGGGCACCAACACCGGGGAGCTGTTTTTT. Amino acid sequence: CASSQIRGGTNTGELFF.

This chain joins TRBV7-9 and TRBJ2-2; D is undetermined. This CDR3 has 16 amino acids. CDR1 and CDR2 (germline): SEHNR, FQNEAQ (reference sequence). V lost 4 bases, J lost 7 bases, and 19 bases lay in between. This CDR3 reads CASSSQRTQSLGELFF. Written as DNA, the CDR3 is TGTGCCAGCAGCTCGCAACGGACGCAAAGCCTCGGGGAGCTGTTTTTT.

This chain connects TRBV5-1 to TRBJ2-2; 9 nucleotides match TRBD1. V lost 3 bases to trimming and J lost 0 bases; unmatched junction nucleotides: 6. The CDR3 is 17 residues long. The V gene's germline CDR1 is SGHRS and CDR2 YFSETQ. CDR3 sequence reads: CASSSPGTGTNTGELFF. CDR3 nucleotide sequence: TGCGCCAGCAGCTCGCCCGGGACAGGGACGAACACCGGGGAGCTGTTTTTT.

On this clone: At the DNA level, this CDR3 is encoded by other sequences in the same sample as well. The CDR3 nucleotides read TGTGCCAGCAGCTTAGAAGGCGGTCAGCCCCAGCATTTT. This codes for CASSLEGGQPQHF. The V and J genes are TRBV11-2 and TRBJ1-5; D not certain. V was shortened by 0 bases and J by 6 bases, with 6 bases between the two germline ends. The CDR3 contains 13 residues. Germline V gene lookup returns CDR1 SGHAT and CDR2 FQNNGV. The full variable domain, with the rest looked up from reference TRBV11-2 and TRBJ1-5, is EAGVAQSPRYKIIEKRQSVAFWCNPISGHATLYWYQQILGQGPKLLIQFQNNGVVDDSQLPKDRFSAERLKGVDSTLKIQPAKLEDSAVYLCASSLEGGQPQHFGDGTRLSIL.

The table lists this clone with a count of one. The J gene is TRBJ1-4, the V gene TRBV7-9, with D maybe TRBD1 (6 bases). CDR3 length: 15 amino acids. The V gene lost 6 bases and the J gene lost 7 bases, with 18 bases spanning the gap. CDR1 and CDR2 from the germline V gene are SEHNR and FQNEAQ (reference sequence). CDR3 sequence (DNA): TGTGCCAGCAGTTATCTAACAGGAGGGGGTGAAAAACTGTTTTTT. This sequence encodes CASSYLTGGGEKLFF.

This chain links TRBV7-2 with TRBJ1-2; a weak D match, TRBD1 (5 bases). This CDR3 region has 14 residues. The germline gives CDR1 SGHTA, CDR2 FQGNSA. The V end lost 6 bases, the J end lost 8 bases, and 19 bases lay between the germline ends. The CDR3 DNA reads TGTGCCAGCAGGGGTAATCGGGGCCGGGGAGGCTACACCTTC. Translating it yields CASRGNRGRGGYTF. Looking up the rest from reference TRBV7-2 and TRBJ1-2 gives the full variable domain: GAGVSQSPSNKVTEKGKDVELRCDPISGHTALYWYRQSLGQGLEFLIYFQGNSAPDKSGLPSDRFSAERTGGSVSTLTIQRTQQEDSAVYLCASRGNRGRGGYTFGSGTRLTVV.

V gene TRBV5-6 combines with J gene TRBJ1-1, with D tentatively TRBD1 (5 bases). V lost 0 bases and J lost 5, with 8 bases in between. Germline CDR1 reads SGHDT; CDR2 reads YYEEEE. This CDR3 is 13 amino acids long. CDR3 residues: CASSLGGGTEAFF. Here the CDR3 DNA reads TGTGCCAGCAGCTTGGGGGGCGGAACTGAAGCTTTCTTT.

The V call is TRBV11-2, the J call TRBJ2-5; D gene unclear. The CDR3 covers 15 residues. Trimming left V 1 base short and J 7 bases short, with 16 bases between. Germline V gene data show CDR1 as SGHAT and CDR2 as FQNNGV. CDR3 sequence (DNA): TGTGCCAGCAGCTTAGGTTATGGGCTCCTAGGGACCCAGTACTTC. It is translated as CASSLGYGLLGTQYF.

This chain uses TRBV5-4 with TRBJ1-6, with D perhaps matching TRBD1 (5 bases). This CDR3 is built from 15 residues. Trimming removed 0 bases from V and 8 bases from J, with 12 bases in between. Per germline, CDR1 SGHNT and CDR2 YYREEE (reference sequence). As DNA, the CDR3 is TGTGCCAGCAGCTTGGATGGCAGGGTTGATTCACCCCTCCACTTT. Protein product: CASSLDGRVDSPLHF.

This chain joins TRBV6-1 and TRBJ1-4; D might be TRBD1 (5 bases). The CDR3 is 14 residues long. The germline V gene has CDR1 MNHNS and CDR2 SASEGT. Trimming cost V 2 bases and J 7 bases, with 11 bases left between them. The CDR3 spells CASSERGGTEKLFF. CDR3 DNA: TGTGCCAGCAGTGAACGGGGGGGTACTGAAAAACTGTTTTTT.

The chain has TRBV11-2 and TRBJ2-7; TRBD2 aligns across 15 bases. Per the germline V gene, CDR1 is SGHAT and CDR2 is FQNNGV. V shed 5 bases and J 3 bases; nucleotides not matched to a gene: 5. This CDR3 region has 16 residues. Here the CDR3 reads CASSALGLAGGYEQYF. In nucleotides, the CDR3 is TGTGCCAGCAGCGCCTTGGGACTAGCGGGAGGCTACGAGCAGTACTTC. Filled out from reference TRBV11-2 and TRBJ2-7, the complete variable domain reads EAGVAQSPRYKIIEKRQSVAFWCNPISGHATLYWYQQILGQGPKLLIQFQNNGVVDDSQLPKDRFSAERLKGVDSTLKIQPAKLEDSAVYLCASSALGLAGGYEQYFGPGTRLTVT.

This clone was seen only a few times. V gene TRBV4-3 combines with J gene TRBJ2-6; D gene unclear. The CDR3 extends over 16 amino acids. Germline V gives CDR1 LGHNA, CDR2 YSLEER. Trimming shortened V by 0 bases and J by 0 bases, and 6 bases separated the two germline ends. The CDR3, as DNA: TGCGCCAGCAGCCAAGACCTTCTCTCTGGGGCCAACGTCCTGACTTTC. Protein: CASSQDLLSGANVLTF.

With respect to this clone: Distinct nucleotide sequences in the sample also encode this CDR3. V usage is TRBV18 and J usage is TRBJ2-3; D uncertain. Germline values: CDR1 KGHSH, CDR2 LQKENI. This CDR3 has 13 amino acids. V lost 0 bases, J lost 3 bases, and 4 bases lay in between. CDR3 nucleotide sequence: TGTGCCAGCTCACCACCGGGAACAGATACGCAGTATTTT. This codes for CASSPPGTDTQYF.

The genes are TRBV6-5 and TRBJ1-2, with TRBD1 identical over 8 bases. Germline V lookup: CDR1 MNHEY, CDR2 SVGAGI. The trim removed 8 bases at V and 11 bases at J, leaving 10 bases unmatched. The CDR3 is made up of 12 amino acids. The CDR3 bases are TGTGCCAGCTGGGACAGGACCTCTGGGTACACCTTC. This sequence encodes CASWDRTSGYTF.

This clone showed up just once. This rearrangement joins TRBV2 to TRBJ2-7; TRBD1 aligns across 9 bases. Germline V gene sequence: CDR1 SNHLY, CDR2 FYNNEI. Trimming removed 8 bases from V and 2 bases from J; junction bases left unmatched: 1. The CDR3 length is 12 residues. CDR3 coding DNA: TGTGCCAGCGGACAGGGGACCTACGAGCAGTACTTC. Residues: CASGQGTYEQYF. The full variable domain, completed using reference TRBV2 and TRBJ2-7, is EPEVTQTPSHQVTQMGQEVILRCVPISNHLYFYWYRQILGQKVEFLVSFYNNEISEKSEIFDDQFSVERPDGSNFTLKIRSTKLEDSAMYFCASGQGTYEQYFGPGTRLTVT.

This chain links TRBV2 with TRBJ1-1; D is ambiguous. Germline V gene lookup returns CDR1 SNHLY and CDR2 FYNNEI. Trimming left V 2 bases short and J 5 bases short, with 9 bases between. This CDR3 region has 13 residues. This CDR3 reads CASSELETTEAFF. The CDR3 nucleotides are TGTGCCAGCAGTGAACTAGAAACGACTGAAGCTTTCTTT.

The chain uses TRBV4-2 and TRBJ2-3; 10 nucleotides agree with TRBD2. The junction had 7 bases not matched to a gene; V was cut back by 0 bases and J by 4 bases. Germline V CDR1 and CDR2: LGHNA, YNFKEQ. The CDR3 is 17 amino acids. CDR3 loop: CASSQDTTSGFSDTQYF. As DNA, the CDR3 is TGTGCCAGCAGCCAAGATACGACTAGCGGGTTTTCAGATACGCAGTATTTT.

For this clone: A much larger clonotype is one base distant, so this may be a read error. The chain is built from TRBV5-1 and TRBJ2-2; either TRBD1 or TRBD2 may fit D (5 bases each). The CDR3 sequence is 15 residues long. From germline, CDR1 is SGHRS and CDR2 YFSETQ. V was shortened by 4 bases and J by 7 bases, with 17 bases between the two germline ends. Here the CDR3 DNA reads TGCGCCAGCAGCGTGCTAGAAGGGGCGGGCGGGGAGCTGTTTTTT. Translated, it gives CASSVLEGAGGELFF.

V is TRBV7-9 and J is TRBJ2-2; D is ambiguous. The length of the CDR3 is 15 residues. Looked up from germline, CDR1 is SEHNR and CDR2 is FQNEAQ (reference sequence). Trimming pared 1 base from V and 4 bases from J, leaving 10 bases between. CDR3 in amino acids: CASSLEGLLTGELFF. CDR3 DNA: TGTGCCAGCAGCTTAGAAGGTCTTCTCACCGGGGAGCTGTTTTTT.

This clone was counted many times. The CDR3 DNA follows: TGTGCCAGCAGTCTGGGAGGCGGACAGGGCGTTTACGAGCAGTACTTC. It encodes CASSLGGGQGVYEQYF. The genes are TRBV7-2 and TRBJ2-7; 8 bases are a match to TRBD1. Trimming removed 6 bases from V and 4 bases from J; junction bases left unmatched: 14. Looked up from germline, CDR1 is SGHTA and CDR2 is FQGNSA. CDR3 length equals 16 residues. Supplemented by reference TRBV7-2 and TRBJ2-7, the full variable domain reads GAGVSQSPSNKVTEKGKDVELRCDPISGHTALYWYRQSLGQGLEFLIYFQGNSAPDKSGLPSDRFSAERTGGSVSTLTIQRTQQEDSAVYLCASSLGGGQGVYEQYFGPGTRLTVT.